This TCR beta chain was captured by sequencing in a study of blood T cells in healthy people across ages. Donors each provided around 9 milliliters of peripheral blood. The CDR3 runs 15 residues. CDR1 DFQATT and CDR2 SNEGSKA come from the germline V gene (reference sequence). V lost 5 bases and J lost 3; bases outside the gene matches: 5. A second about 7 to 12 cycle PCR used barcoded and J-beta primers. Using its own MiXCR run on the 5' RACE reads, TCRdb lists one record per CDR3 protein. The sample has some 1.4 million distinct CDR3 sequences, roughly 40% seen once. The TCR sequence derives from a woman aged 18 to 35 in good health. This chain links TRBV20-1 with TRBJ2-4, with TRBD2 identical over 12 bases. Sequencing was performed on blood. The chain's CDR3 is CSAPRLAGDKNIQYF. CDR3 nucleotide sequence: TGCAGTGCTCCTCGACTAGCGGGGGACAAAAACATTCAGTACTTC.